What follows are 28 T cell receptor beta chains derived from one specimen sequenced in a study of blood T cells in healthy people across ages. Together with a sample-barcoded 5' primer, a J-beta primer mix was included in a second PCR lasting roughly 7 to 11 cycles. Each CDR3 protein gets one entry after TCRdb re-called the 5' RACE reads with MiXCR. This sample has approximately 820,000 distinct CDR3 sequences; 44% occur once, and the top ten carry roughly a fifth. Material for sequencing was blood. The receptor set was obtained from a man between 60 and 75 years old in good health.

The chain combines TRBV7-9 with TRBJ1-4; 7 bases map to TRBD1. The CDR3 length is 14 residues. Per the germline V gene, CDR1 is SEHNR and CDR2 is FQNEAQ (reference sequence). J was trimmed by 7 bases and V by 2 bases; bases with no gene match: 4. The CDR3 DNA is TGTGCCAGCAGCTTACAGGGGGGGAGTGAAAAACTGTTTTTT. Translation: CASSLQGGSEKLFF.

This chain uses TRBV15 with TRBJ2-5; D remains unclear. The DNA end is a closer match to TRBJ2-7, so the J assignment may be wrong. The CDR3 is 12 residues long. CDR1 and CDR2 (germline): LNHNV, YYDKDF (reference sequence). The CDR3 bases are TGTGCCACCAGCAGAAGCGATTACGAGCAGTACTTC. Translation: CATSRSDYEQYF.

The gene calls are TRBV5-1 and TRBJ2-1; the D gene is possibly TRBD2 (6 bases). Trimming removed 0 bases from V and 4 bases from J, with 14 bases in between. Germline V gives CDR1 SGHRS, CDR2 YFSETQ. The CDR3 extends over 16 amino acids. CDR3 loop: CASSLDRRGGYNEQFF. CDR3 DNA sequence: TGCGCCAGCAGCTTGGATCGGCGGGGCGGTTACAATGAGCAGTTCTTC. The full variable domain, with the rest looked up from reference TRBV5-1 and TRBJ2-1, is KAGVTQTPRYLIKTRGQQVTLSCSPISGHRSVSWYQQTPGQGLQFLFEYFSETQRNKGNFPGRFSGRQFSNSRSEMNVSTLELGDSALYLCASSLDRRGGYNEQFFGPGTRLTVL.

The CDR3 sequence is CASSQGDNTEAFF. CDR3 coding DNA: TGCGCCAGCAGCCAGGGGGATAACACTGAAGCTTTCTTT. The rearrangement links TRBV4-3 to TRBJ1-1, with TRBD1 as a possible D gene (5 bases). V shed 3 bases and J shed 2 bases, with 7 bases lying between them. The CDR3 totals 13 residues. Per germline, CDR1 LGHNA and CDR2 YSLEER.

The chain employs TRBV7-2 and TRBJ2-3; maybe TRBD1 (5 bases). Looked up from germline, CDR1 is SGHTA and CDR2 is FQGNSA. The CDR3 is 12 residues long. V lost 5 bases, J lost 8 bases, and 11 bases lay in between. In DNA form, the CDR3 reads TGTGCCAGCAGCCTGCAAGGGGTTACGCAGTATTTT. This codes for CASSLQGVTQYF.

This CDR3 is CATSDPAGGQNEQFF. DNA for the CDR3: TGTGCCACCAGTGATCCAGCGGGGGGGCAGAATGAGCAGTTCTTC. The gene calls are TRBV24-1 and TRBJ2-1; 10 nucleotides agree with TRBD2. The CDR3 spans 15 residues. Germline lookup yields CDR1 KGHDR and CDR2 SFDVKD. Unmatched junction bases numbered 5, after V lost 3 bases and J lost 7 bases.

This clonotype turned up a few times. J is TRBJ1-2 and V is TRBV5-1; TRBD1 agrees at 9 bases. The ends lost 4 bases at V and 6 bases at J; junction bases unmatched: 10. The CDR3 spans 15 residues. Germline-derived CDR1 and CDR2 are SGHRS and YFSETQ. The DNA for the CDR3 is TGCGCCAGCAGCCCCCAACCCGGACAGGGGAATGGCTACACCTTC. This translates into CASSPQPGQGNGYTF.

This clonotype was observed a handful of times. The rearrangement links TRBV10-3 to TRBJ2-1; 13 bases agree with TRBD2. Germline loops: CDR1 ENHRY, CDR2 SYGVKD. The CDR3 loop spans 14 amino acids. With 10 bases clipped from V and 9 bases from J, the junction kept 9 bases outside the gene matches. This chain's CDR3 is CASETSGGNGEQFF. Here the CDR3 DNA reads TGTGCCAGCGAGACTAGCGGGGGGAATGGTGAGCAGTTCTTC.

The V call is TRBV7-9, the J call TRBJ2-6, with no clear D. This CDR3 spans 14 amino acids. Germline values: CDR1 SEHNR, CDR2 FQNEAQ (reference sequence). The V and J ends lost 1 base and 3 bases respectively, with 4 bases between them. The CDR3 DNA is TGTGCCAGCAGCTTAGATGGTGGGGCCAACGTCCTGACTTTC. It codes for CASSLDGGANVLTF.

The V gene is TRBV20-1, the J gene TRBJ1-2; 7 bases are a match to TRBD1. The CDR3 totals 14 residues. The germline CDR1 and CDR2 sequences are DFQATT and SNEGSKA (reference sequence). Trimming cost V 1 base and J 5 bases; bases outside gene matches: 7. CDR3 sequence: CSARVPTGSYGYTF. The DNA for the CDR3 is TGCAGTGCTAGAGTACCGACAGGGTCGTATGGCTACACCTTC.

With regard to this clonotype: With a much larger clone just one base away, this may be a read error. The chain recombines TRBV12-3 or TRBV12-4 with TRBJ2-4; the D gene is possibly TRBD1 (5 bases). CDR3 length equals 13 residues. Deletions cut 5 bases from V and 13 bases from J, with 18 bases between. The CDR3 spells CASSPNRIYKQYF. The CDR3 bases are TGTGCCAGCAGTCCTAACAGGATCTACAAGCAGTACTTC.

This clonotype was recorded at least ten times. The chain recombines TRBV11-2 with TRBJ1-1; a possible D gene is TRBD1 (6 bases). Germline V CDR1 and CDR2: SGHAT, FQNNGV. The length of the CDR3 is 14 residues. Trimming took 4 bases from V and 6 from J, leaving 15 bases between them. CDR3 nucleotide sequence: TGTGCCAGCAGCTCCGAGGGGGTGGGGTCTGAAGCTTTCTTT. Protein sequence: CASSSEGVGSEAFF.

This clonotype was recorded many times. The rearrangement joins TRBV29-1 to TRBJ2-1, with 10 bases that match TRBD2. The germline V gene encodes CDR1 SQVTM and CDR2 ANQGSEA. V dropped 3 bases and J dropped 8; count of bases not matched to a gene: 10. CDR3 length equals 15 residues. CDR3 coding DNA: TGCAGCGTTGATCAGCTAGCGGGGGAACTAGATGAGCAGTTCTTC. Translation gives CSVDQLAGELDEQFF.

The V and J genes are TRBV7-9 and TRBJ2-7; 7 bases match TRBD1. The closer fit of TRBJ2-5 to the DNA end suggests the J call may be wrong. Per the germline V gene, CDR1 is SEHNR and CDR2 is FQNEAQ (reference sequence). This CDR3 is built from 15 residues. In DNA form, the CDR3 reads TGTGCCAGCAGCGAAGGACAGGCTACCGGAGAGACCCAGTACTTC. This gives the protein CASSEGQATGETQYF.

The V gene is TRBV7-2, the J gene TRBJ2-5, with 8 positions matching TRBD1. The junction had 4 bases not matched to a gene; V was cut back by 0 bases and J by 4 bases. Germline CDR1 and CDR2: SGHTA and FQGNSA. The CDR3 consists of 15 residues. The CDR3, as DNA: TGTGCCAGCAGCTTAGCGTTGGACAGGGTAGAGACCCAGTACTTC. Its translation is CASSLALDRVETQYF.

For this clonotype: This clone may be a read error of a much larger clone one base away. The gene calls are TRBV18 and TRBJ2-7; 7 bases match TRBD1. The CDR3 is made up of 14 amino acids. The V segment lost 1 base and the J segment 2 bases; nucleotides outside the gene matches: 2. The germline gives CDR1 KGHSH, CDR2 LQKENI. The DNA of the CDR3 is TGTGCCAGCTCACCACAGGGGGCGGCCTACGAGCAGTACTTC. This sequence encodes CASSPQGAAYEQYF.

The chain recombines TRBV7-9 with TRBJ2-2; the D is unclear. Germline V CDR1 and CDR2: SEHNR, FQNEAQ (reference sequence). The CDR3 runs to 14 residues. The ends were cut back, 4 bases at V and 11 bases at J, with 17 bases in the middle. The CDR3 coding sequence is TGTGCCAGCAGCTCACATGACCCCGGCCCAGAGCTGTTTTTT. This translates into CASSSHDPGPELFF. The entire variable domain, with the rest obtained from reference TRBV7-9 and TRBJ2-2, is as follows: DTGVSQNPRHKITKRGQNVTFRCDPISEHNRLYWYRQTLGQGPEFLTYFQNEAQLEKSRLLSDRFSAERPKGSFSTLEIQRTEQGDSAMYLCASSSHDPGPELFFGEGSRLTVL.

The rearrangement uses TRBV20-1 and TRBJ1-2; 9 nucleotides align to TRBD1. This CDR3 contains 14 residues. The V segment lost 5 bases and the J segment 4 bases; nucleotides outside the gene matches: 8. The germline gives CDR1 DFQATT, CDR2 SNEGSKA (reference sequence). The chain's CDR3 is CSAPGTGLFYGYTF. DNA of the CDR3: TGCAGTGCTCCTGGGACAGGGCTCTTCTATGGCTACACCTTC.

The chain recombines TRBV13 with TRBJ2-1; tentatively, D is TRBD2 (5 bases). Trimming took 5 bases from V and 4 from J, leaving 18 bases between them. Germline V gene lookup returns CDR1 PRHDT and CDR2 FYEKMQ (reference sequence). The CDR3 spans 16 residues. CDR3 in DNA: TGTGCCAGCAGCCCCGTGGGGAGAGCGGCTTACAATGAGCAGTTCTTC. Translated: CASSPVGRAAYNEQFF.

The V gene is TRBV5-1, the J gene TRBJ2-2; 7 nucleotides align to TRBD2. Germline V gene sequence: CDR1 SGHRS, CDR2 YFSETQ. This CDR3 has 16 amino acids. The trim removed 1 base at V and 0 bases at J, leaving 3 bases unmatched. The CDR3 nucleotides are TGCGCCAGCAGCTTGACGGCGGGGGCGAACACCGGGGAGCTGTTTTTT. Translated: CASSLTAGANTGELFF.

This clonotype has only a few counts. This chain links TRBV7-9 with TRBJ1-2; TRBD1 matches 8 bases. Germline V gene sequence: CDR1 SEHNR, CDR2 FQNEAQ (reference sequence). V lost 5 bases, J lost 2 bases, and 16 bases stayed unmatched. This CDR3 is 18 amino acids long. CDR3 nucleotides: TGTGCCAGCAGCCCACAACCGGGACAGGCCCTTTTAAACTATGGCTACACCTTC. It codes for CASSPQPGQALLNYGYTF.

V usage is TRBV29-1 and J usage is TRBJ2-5; 8 bases map to TRBD1. The end of the DNA is better explained by TRBJ2-7, so the J call may be wrong. The CDR3 loop spans 12 amino acids. Germline-derived CDR1 and CDR2 are SQVTM and ANQGSEA. CDR3 amino acids: CSVEIQGDEQYF. The CDR3 bases are TGCAGCGTTGAGATACAGGGGGACGAGCAGTACTTC.

The rearrangement links TRBV20-1 to TRBJ2-5; D uncertain. Germline V lookup: CDR1 DFQATT, CDR2 SNEGSKA (reference sequence). The CDR3 extends over 13 amino acids. Trimming cost V 7 bases and J 1 base, with 13 bases left between them. The DNA of the CDR3 is TGCAGTGTCAGAAGGACGGTCCAAGAGACCCAGTACTTC. Translating it yields CSVRRTVQETQYF.

This clonotype was observed a handful of times. The gene calls are TRBV7-6 and TRBJ2-7; D is unresolved. Trimming left V 2 bases short and J 6 bases short, with 14 bases between. The CDR3 has 14 residues. The germline CDR1 and CDR2 sequences are SGHVS and FNYEAQ. The CDR3 reads CASSLYTGPSEQYF. The CDR3 bases are TGTGCCAGCAGCTTATATACCGGGCCCTCCGAGCAGTACTTC.

The gene calls are TRBV20-1 and TRBJ1-2; TRBD1 might be the D (5 bases). This CDR3 is built from 14 residues. Deletions cut 6 bases from V and 0 bases from J, with 14 bases between. Germline V gene lookup returns CDR1 DFQATT and CDR2 SNEGSKA (reference sequence). The CDR3 coding sequence is TGCAGTGCCTCCCCCGACAGAACTAACTATGGCTACACCTTC. Its translation is CSASPDRTNYGYTF.

The genes are TRBV7-2 and TRBJ2-3; TRBD2 aligns across 9 bases. This CDR3 region has 15 residues. Per germline, CDR1 SGHTA and CDR2 FQGNSA. Germline trimming cut 3 bases from V and 6 bases from J; bases unmatched to any gene: 7. For the CDR3, the DNA is TGTGCCAGCAGCTTGGCCCTAGCGGGGATCGATACGCAGTATTTT. Translating it yields CASSLALAGIDTQYF. Full variable domain (remainder filled in from reference TRBV7-2 and TRBJ2-3): GAGVSQSPSNKVTEKGKDVELRCDPISGHTALYWYRQSLGQGLEFLIYFQGNSAPDKSGLPSDRFSAERTGGSVSTLTIQRTQQEDSAVYLCASSLALAGIDTQYFGPGTRLTVL.

This clonotype was observed a few times. V and J are TRBV28 and TRBJ2-3; 13 positions agree with TRBD2. Per germline, CDR1 MDHEN and CDR2 SYDVKM. The trim removed 8 bases at V and 0 bases at J, leaving 11 bases unmatched. This CDR3 comprises 18 residues. DNA of the CDR3: TGTGCCAGCCTCCCCGCGGGACTAGCGGGGACTAGCACAGATACGCAGTATTTT. Amino acids: CASLPAGLAGTSTDTQYF.

This clonotype has only a few counts. This may be a read error, as it is one base from a much larger clone. The chain combines TRBV6-5 with TRBJ2-7; 14 bases align to TRBD2. CDR1 and CDR2 from the germline V gene are MNHEY and SVGAGI. This CDR3 is built from 15 residues. With 9 bases clipped from V and 7 bases from J, the junction kept 11 bases outside the gene matches. The CDR3 bases are TGTGCCAGTCGACTAGCGGGGGGGGTCTACAATGAGCAGTACTTC. It translates to CASRLAGGVYNEQYF.